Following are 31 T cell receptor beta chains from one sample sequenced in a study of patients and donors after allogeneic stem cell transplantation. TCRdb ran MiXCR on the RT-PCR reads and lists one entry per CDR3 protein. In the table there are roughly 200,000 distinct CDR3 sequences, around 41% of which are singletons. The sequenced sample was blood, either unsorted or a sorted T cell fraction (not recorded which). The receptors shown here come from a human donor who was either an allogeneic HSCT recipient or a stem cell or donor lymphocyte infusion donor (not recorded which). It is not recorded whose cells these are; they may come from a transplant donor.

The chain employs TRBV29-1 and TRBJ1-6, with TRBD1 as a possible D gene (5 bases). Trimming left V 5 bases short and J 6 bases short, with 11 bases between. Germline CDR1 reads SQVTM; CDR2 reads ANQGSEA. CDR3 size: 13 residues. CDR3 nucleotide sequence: TGCAGCGTTCGGCCCGGGGCTAATTCACCCCTCCACTTT. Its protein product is CSVRPGANSPLHF.

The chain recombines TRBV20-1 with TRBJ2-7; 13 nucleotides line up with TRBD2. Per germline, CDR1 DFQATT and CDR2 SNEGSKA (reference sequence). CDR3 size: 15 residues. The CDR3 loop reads CRTRTSGGDAYEQYF. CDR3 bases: TGCAGGACACGGACTAGCGGGGGAGACGCGTACGAGCAGTACTTC.

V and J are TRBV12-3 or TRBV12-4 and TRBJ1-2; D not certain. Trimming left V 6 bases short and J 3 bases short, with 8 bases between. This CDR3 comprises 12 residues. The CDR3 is CASRASDYGYTF. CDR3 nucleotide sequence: TGTGCCAGCAGGGCCAGTGACTATGGCTACACCTTC.

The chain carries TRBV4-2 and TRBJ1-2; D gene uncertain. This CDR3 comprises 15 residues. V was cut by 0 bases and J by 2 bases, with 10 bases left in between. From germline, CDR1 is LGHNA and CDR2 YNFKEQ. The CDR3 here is CASSQDFWENYGYTF. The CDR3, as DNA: TGTGCCAGCAGCCAAGATTTTTGGGAAAACTATGGCTACACCTTC.

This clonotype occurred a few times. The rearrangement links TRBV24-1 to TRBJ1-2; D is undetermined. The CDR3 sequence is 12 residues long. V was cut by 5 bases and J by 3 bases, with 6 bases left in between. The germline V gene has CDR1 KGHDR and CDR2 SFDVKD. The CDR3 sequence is CATSGRDYGYTF. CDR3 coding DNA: TGTGCCACCAGTGGCCGGGACTATGGCTACACCTTC.

This chain's CDR3 is CASSAGDNQPQHF. For the CDR3, the DNA is TGTGCCAGTTCGGCAGGGGATAATCAGCCCCAGCATTTT. The genes are TRBV18 and TRBJ1-5; D possibly corresponds to TRBD1 (6 bases). This CDR3 has 13 amino acids. In germline, CDR1 is KGHSH, CDR2 LQKENI. V was cut by 9 bases and J by 4 bases, with 13 bases left in between.

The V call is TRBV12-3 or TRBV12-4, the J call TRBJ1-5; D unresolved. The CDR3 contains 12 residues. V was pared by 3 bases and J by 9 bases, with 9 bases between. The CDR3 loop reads CASSFTVGPQHF. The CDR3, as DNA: TGTGCCAGCAGTTTCACGGTGGGGCCCCAGCATTTT.

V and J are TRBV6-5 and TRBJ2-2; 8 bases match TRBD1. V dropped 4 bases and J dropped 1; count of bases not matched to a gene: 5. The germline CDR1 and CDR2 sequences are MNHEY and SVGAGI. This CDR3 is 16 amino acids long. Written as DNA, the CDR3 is TGTGCCAGCAGTTGGACAGGGAGCGTGAACACCGGGGAGCTGTTTTTT. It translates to CASSWTGSVNTGELFF.

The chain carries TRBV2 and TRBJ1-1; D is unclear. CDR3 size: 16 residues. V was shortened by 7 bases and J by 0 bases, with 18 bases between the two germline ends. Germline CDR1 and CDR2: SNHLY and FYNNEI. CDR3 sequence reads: CASTTPTGTMNTEAFF. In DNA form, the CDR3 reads TGTGCCAGCACCACCCCGACGGGAACTATGAACACTGAAGCTTTCTTT.

CDR3 in DNA: TGTGCCTGGAGTGTTGGGGACAGGCACGAAGGCTACACCTTC. It translates to CAWSVGDRHEGYTF. This chain links TRBV30 with TRBJ1-2, with TRBD1 matching over 8 bases. V was clipped by 0 bases and J by 8 bases; unmatched bases: 8. The CDR3 consists of 14 residues. The V gene's germline CDR1 is GTSNPN and CDR2 SVGIG (reference sequence).

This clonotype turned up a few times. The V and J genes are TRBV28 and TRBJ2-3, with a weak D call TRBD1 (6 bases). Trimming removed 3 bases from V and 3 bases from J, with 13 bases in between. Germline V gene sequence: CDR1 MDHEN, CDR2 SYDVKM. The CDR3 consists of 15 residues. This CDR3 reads CASSFMDSRTDTQYF. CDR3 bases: TGTGCCAGCAGTTTCATGGACAGCAGGACAGATACGCAGTATTTT.

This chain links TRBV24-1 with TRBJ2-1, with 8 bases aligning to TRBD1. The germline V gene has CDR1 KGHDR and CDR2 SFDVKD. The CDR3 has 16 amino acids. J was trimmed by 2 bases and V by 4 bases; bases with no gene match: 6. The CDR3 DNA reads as TGTGCCACCAGTGACCCCGACAGGGGACCCTACAATGAGCAGTTCTTC. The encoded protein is CATSDPDRGPYNEQFF.

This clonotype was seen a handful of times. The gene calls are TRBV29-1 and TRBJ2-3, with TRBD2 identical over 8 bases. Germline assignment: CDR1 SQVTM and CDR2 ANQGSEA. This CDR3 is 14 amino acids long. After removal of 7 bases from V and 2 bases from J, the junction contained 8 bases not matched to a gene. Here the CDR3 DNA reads TGCAGCGCGGGGGGGGGCACACCCACAGATACGCAGTATTTT. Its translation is CSAGGGTPTDTQYF.

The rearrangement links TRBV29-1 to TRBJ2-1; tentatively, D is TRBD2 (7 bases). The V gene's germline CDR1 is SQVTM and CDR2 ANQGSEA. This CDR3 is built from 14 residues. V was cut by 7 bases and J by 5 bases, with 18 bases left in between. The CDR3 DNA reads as TGCAGCGCAAAGGGGGGGTTGGGAAACAATGAGCAGTTCTTC. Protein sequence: CSAKGGLGNNEQFF.

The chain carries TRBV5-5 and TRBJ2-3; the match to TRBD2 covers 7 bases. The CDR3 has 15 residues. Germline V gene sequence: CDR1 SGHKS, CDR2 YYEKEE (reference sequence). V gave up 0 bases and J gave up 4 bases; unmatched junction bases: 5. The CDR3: CASSLAASGADTQYF. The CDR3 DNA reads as TGTGCCAGCAGCTTGGCAGCGAGCGGGGCAGATACGCAGTATTTT.

The CDR3 here is CSVEELYEQYF. The CDR3 nucleotides are TGCAGCGTTGAAGAACTATACGAGCAGTACTTC. This rearrangement joins TRBV29-1 to TRBJ2-7; D ambiguous. The V gene's germline CDR1 is SQVTM and CDR2 ANQGSEA. CDR3 size: 11 residues. The V end lost 0 bases, the J end lost 4 bases, and 4 bases lay between the germline ends.

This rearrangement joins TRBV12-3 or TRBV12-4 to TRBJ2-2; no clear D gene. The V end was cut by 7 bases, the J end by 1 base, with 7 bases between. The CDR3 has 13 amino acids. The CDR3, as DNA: TGTGCCAGCACTCTCAGGAACACCGGGGAGCTGTTTTTT. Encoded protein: CASTLRNTGELFF.

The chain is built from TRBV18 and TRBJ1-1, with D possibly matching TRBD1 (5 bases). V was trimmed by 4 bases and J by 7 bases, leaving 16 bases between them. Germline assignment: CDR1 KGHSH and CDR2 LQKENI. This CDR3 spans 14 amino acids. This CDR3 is CASSLHAGTNEAFF. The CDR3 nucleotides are TGTGCCAGCTCACTTCACGCCGGGACGAATGAAGCTTTCTTT.

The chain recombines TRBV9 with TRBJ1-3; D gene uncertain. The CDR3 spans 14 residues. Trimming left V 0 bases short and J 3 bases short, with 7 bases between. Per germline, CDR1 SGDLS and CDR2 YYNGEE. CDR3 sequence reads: CASSVGGLGNTIYF. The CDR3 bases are TGTGCCAGCAGCGTAGGGGGTCTTGGAAACACCATATATTTT.

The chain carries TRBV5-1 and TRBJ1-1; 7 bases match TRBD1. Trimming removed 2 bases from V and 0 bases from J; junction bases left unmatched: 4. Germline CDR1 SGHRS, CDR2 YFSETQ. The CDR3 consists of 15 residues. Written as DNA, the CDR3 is TGCGCCAGCAGCTTCGGGACAGCCTTGAACACTGAAGCTTTCTTT. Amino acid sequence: CASSFGTALNTEAFF.

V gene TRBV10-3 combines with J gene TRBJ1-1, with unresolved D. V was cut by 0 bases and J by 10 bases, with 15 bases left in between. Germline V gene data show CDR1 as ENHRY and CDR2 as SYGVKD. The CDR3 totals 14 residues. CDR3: CAISESGRGEGAFF. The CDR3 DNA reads TGTGCCATCAGTGAGTCAGGCCGGGGAGAAGGAGCTTTCTTT.

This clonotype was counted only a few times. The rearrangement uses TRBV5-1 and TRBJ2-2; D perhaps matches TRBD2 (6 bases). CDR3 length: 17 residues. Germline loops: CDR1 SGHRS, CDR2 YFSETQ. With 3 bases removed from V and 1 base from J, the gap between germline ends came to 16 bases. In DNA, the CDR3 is TGCGCCAGCAGCTCGTCATTAGTAGCGGTGAACACCGGGGAGCTGTTTTTT. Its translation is CASSSSLVAVNTGELFF.

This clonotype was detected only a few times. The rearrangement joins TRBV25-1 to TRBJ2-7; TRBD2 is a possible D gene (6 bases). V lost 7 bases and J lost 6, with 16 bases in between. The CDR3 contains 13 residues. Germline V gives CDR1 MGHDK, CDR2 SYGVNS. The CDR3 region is CASKALASAEQYF. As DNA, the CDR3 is TGTGCCAGCAAAGCCCTAGCGTCTGCCGAGCAGTACTTC.

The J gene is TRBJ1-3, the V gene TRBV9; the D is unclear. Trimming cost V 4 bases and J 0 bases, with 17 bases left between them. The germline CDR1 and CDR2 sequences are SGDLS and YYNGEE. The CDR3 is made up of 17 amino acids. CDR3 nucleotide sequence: TGTGCCAGCAGCCCAACGGAAGGACGGATCTCTGGAAACACCATATATTTT. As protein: CASSPTEGRISGNTIYF.

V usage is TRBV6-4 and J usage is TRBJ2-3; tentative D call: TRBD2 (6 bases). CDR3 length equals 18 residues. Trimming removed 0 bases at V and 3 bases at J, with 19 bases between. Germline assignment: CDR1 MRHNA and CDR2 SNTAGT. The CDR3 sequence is CASSDSILSREITDTQYF. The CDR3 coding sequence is TGTGCCAGCAGTGACTCGATACTTTCTCGGGAGATAACAGATACGCAGTATTTT.

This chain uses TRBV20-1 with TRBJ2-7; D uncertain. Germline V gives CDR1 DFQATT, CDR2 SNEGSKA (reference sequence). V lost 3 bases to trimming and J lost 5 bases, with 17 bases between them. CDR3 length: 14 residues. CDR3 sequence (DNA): TGCAGTGCTAGCGCTTTGATCCTCCCTGACGAGCAGTACTTC. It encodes CSASALILPDEQYF.

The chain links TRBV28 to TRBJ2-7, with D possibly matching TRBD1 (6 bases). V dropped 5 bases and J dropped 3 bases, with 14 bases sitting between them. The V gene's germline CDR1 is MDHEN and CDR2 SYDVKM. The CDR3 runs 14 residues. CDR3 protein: CASSTDRFNYEQYF. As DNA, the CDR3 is TGTGCCAGCAGTACGGACAGATTCAACTACGAGCAGTACTTC.

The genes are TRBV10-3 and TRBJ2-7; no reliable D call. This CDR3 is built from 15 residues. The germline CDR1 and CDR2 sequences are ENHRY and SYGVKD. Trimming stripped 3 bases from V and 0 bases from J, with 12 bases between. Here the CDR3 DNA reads TGTGCCATCAGTGAAACGTCGGAGAGCTCCTACGAGCAGTACTTC. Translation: CAISETSESSYEQYF.

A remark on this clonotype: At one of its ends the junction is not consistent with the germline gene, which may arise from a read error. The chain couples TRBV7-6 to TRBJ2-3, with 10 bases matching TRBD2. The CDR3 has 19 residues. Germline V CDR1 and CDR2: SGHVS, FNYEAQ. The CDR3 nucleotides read TGTGCCAGCAGCGTAGCGGGGGGTTTGGGATTCTCTAGCACAGATACGCAGTATTTT. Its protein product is CASSVAGGLGFSSTDTQYF.

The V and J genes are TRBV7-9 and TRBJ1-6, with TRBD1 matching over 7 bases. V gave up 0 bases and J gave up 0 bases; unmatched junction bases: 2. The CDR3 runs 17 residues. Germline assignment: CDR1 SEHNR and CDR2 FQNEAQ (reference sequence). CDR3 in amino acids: CASSLARDSSYNSPLHF. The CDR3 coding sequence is TGTGCCAGCAGCTTAGCCAGGGACAGCTCCTATAATTCACCCCTCCACTTT. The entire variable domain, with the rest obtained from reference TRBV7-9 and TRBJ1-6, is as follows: DTGVSQNPRHKITKRGQNVTFRCDPISEHNRLYWYRQTLGQGPEFLTYFQNEAQLEKSRLLSDRFSAERPKGSFSTLEIQRTEQGDSAMYLCASSLARDSSYNSPLHFGNGTRLTVT.

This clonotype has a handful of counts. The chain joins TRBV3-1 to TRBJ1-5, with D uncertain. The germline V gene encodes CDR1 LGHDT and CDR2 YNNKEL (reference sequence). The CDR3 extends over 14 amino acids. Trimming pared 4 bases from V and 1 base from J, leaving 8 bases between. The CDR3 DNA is TGTGCCAGCAGCCCGCTGCTCAGCAATCAGCCCCAGCATTTT. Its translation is CASSPLLSNQPQHF.